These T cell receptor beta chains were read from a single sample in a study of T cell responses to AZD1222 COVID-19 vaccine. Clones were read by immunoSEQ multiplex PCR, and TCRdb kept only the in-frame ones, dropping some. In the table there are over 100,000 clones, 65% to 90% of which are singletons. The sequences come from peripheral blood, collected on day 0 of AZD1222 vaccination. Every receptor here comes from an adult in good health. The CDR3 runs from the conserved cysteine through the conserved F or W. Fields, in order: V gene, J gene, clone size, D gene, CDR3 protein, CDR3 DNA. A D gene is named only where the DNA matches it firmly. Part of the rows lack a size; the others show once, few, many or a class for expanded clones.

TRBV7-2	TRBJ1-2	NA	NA	CASSLNLQGYTF	TGTGCCAGCAGCTTAAACTTGCAGGGCTACACCTTC
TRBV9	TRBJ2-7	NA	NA	CASSRAGAYEQYF	TGTGCCAGCAGCAGGGCCGGGGCATACGAGCAGTACTTC
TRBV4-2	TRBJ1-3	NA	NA	CASSHEKGSSGNTIYF	TGTGCCAGCAGCCATGAAAAAGGCAGCTCTGGAAACACCATATATTTT
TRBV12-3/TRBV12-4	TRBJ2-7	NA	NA	CASSLVGSHEQYF	TGTGCCAGCAGTTTGGTGGGGTCCCACGAGCAGTACTTC
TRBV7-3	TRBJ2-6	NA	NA	CASSLSSGANVLTF	TGTGCCAGCAGTCTCAGCTCTGGGGCCAACGTCCTGACTTTC
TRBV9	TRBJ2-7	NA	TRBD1	CASSPRDRAYEQYF	TGTGCCAGCAGCCCCCGGGACAGGGCTTACGAGCAGTACTTC
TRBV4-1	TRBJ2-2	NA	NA	CASSQTYRQSTGELFF	TGCGCCAGCAGCCAAACCTACAGACAGTCCACCGGGGAGCTGTTTTTT
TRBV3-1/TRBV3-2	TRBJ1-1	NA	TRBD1	CASTKGQGRMNTEAFF	TGTGCCAGCACCAAAGGACAGGGCCGAATGAACACTGAAGCTTTCTTT
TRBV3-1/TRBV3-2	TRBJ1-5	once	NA	CASSQSRSGQPQHF	TGTGCCAGCAGCCAGTCCAGGTCGGGTCAGCCCCAGCATTTT
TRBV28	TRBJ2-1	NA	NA	CASTPYSGHYNEQFF	TGTGCCAGCACCCCCTACTCCGGCCACTACAATGAGCAGTTCTTC
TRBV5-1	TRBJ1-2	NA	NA	CASSPDSPYGYTF	TGCGCCAGCAGCCCGGACAGCCCCTATGGCTACACCTTC
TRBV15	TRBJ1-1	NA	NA	CATSRGSGTEAFF	TGTGCCACCAGCAGGGGCTCGGGGACTGAAGCTTTCTTT
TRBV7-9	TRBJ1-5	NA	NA	CASSLVGGNQPQHF	TGTGCCAGCAGCTTAGTTGGAGGAAATCAGCCCCAGCATTTT
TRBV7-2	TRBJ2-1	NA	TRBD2	CASSLAPQTSGGFSSYNEQFF	TGTGCCAGCAGCTTAGCCCCTCAAACTAGCGGGGGCTTCAGCTCCTACAATGAGCAGTTCTTC
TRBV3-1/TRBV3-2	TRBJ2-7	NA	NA	CASSQAGAFDEQYF	TGTGCCAGCAGCCAAGCAGGGGCCTTCGACGAGCAGTACTTC
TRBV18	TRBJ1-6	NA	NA	CASAAYPSSYNSPLHF	TGTGCCAGCGCAGCCTATCCGAGCTCCTATAATTCACCCCTCCACTTT
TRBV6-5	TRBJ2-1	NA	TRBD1	CASNDRGPKGEQFF	TGTGCCAGCAACGACAGGGGTCCAAAGGGTGAGCAGTTCTTC
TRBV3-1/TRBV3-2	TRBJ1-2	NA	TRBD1	CASSQLGQGSGYTF	TGTGCCAGCAGCCAACTCGGACAGGGCTCTGGCTACACCTTC
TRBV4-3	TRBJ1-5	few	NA	CASSPAPLSNQPQHF	TGCGCCAGCAGCCCCGCCCCGCTTTCGAATCAGCCCCAGCATTTT
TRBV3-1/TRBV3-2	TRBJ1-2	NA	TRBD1	CASSHLSDRVHGYTF	TGTGCCAGCAGCCACCTTTCAGACAGGGTCCATGGCTACACCTTC
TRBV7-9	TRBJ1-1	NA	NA	CASSLEAYTEAFF	TGTGCCAGCAGCTTAGAGGCGTACACTGAAGCTTTCTTT
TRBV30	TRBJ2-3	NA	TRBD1	CAWSVGQTISTDTQYF	TGTGCCTGGAGTGTGGGACAGACAATTAGCACAGATACGCAGTATTTT
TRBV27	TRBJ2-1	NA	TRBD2	CASRITSGGNNEQFF	TGTGCCAGCCGGATTACTAGCGGCGGGAACAATGAGCAGTTCTTC
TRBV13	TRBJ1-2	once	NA	CASSLLSGFGLYGYTF	TGTGCCAGCAGCTTATTATCCGGTTTTGGATTATATGGCTACACCTTC
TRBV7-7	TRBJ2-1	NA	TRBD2	CASSLDGTTHNEQFF	TGTGCTAGCAGCTTAGACGGGACTACCCACAATGAGCAGTTCTTC
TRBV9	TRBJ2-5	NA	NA	CASSVGNGAVQETQYF	TGTGCCAGCAGCGTAGGTAACGGGGCAGTACAAGAGACCCAGTACTTC
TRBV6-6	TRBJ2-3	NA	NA	CASTILLPRGTDTQYF	TGTGCCAGCACCATCTTACTTCCTCGGGGCACAGATACGCAGTATTTT
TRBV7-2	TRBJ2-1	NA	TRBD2	CASSLRTSGWDEQFF	TGTGCCAGCAGCTTGAGGACTAGCGGTTGGGATGAGCAGTTCTTC